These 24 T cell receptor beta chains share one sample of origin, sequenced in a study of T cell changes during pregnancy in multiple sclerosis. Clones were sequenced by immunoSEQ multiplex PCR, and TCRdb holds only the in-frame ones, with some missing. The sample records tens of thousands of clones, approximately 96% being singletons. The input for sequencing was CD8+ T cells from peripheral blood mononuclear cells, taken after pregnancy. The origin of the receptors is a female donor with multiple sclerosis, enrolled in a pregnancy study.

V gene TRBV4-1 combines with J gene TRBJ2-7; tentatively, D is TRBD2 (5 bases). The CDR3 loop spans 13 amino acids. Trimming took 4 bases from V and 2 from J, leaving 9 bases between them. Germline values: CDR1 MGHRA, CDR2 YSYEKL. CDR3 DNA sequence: TGCGCCAGCAGCCTAGCGTCCACCTACGAGCAGTACTTC. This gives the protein CASSLASTYEQYF.

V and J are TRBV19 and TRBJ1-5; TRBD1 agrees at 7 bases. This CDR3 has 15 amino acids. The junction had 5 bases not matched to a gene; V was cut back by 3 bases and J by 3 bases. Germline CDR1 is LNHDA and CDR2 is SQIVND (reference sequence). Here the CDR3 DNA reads TGTGCCAGTAGTATGAGGACAGGTCACAATCAGCCCCAGCATTTT. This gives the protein CASSMRTGHNQPQHF.

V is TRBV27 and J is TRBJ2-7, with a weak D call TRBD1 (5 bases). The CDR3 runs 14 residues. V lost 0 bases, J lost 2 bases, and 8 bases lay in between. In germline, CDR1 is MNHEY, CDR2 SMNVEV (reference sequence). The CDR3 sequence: CASSLSGEAYEQYF. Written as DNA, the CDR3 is TGTGCCAGCAGTTTATCAGGGGAAGCCTACGAGCAGTACTTC.

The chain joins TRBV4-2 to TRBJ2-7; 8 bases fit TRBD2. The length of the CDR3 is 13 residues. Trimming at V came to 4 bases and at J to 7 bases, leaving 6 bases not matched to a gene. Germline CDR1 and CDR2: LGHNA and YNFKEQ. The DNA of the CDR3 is TGTGCCAGCAGCCCCCGGGGGGGGGTAGAGCAGTACTTC. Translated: CASSPRGGVEQYF.

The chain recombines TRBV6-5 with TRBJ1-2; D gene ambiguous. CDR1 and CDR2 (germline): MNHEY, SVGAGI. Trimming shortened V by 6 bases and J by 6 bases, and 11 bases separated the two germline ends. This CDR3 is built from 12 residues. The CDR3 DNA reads TGTGCCAGCAGGTCTTCAGTGGATGGCTACACCTTC. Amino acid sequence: CASRSSVDGYTF.

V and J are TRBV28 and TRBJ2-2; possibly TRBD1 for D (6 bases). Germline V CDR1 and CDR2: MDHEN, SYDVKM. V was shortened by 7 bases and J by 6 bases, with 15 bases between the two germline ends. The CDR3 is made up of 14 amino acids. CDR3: CASTLFTGPGELFF. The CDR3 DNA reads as TGTGCCAGCACTCTCTTTACAGGGCCCGGGGAGCTGTTTTTT.

Here the CDR3 reads CASSLSGRSSYNEQFF. The CDR3 region has the DNA TGCGCCAGCAGCCTTAGCGGGAGAAGCTCCTACAATGAGCAGTTCTTC. This chain connects TRBV5-1 to TRBJ2-1; TRBD2 matches 9 bases. Germline trimming cut 4 bases from V and 0 bases from J; bases unmatched to any gene: 5. Germline CDR1 SGHRS, CDR2 YFSETQ. The CDR3 length is 16 residues.

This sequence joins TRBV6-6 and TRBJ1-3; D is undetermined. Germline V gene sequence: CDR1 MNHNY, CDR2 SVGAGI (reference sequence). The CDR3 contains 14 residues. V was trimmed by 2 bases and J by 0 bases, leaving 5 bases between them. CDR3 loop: CASSYGSSGNTIYF. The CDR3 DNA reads TGTGCCAGCAGTTACGGTAGCTCTGGAAACACCATATATTTT.

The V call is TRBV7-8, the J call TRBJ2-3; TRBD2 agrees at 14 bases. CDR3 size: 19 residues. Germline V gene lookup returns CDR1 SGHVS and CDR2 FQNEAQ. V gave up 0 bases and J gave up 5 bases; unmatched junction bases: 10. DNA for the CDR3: TGTGCCAGCAGCTTAGCGCTTCTGACTAGCGGGAGGGAGGGAGATACGCAGTATTTT. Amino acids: CASSLALLTSGREGDTQYF.

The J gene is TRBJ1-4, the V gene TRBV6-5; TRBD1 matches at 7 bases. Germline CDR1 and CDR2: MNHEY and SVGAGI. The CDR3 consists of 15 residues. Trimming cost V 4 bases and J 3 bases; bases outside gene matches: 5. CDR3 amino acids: CASSLQGSPNEKLFF. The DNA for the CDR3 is TGTGCCAGCAGTTTACAGGGGTCTCCTAATGAAAAACTGTTTTTT.

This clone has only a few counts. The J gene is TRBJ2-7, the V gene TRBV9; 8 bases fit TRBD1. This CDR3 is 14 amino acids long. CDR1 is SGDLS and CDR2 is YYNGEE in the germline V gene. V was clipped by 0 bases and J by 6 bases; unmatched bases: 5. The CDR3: CASSVDQGAAEQYF. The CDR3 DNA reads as TGTGCCAGCAGCGTAGACCAGGGGGCAGCCGAGCAGTACTTC. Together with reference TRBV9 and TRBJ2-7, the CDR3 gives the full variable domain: DSGVTQTPKHLITATGQRVTLRCSPRSGDLSVYWYQQSLDQGLQFLIQYYNGEERAKGNILERFSAQQFPDLHSELNLSSLELGDSALYFCASSVDQGAAEQYFGPGTRLTVT.

The CDR3 reads CASSFFGGNEQFF. CDR3 nucleotide sequence: TGTGCCAGCAGTTTCTTTGGCGGAAATGAGCAGTTCTTC. V is TRBV28 and J is TRBJ2-1, with no clear D. This CDR3 is built from 13 residues. Germline-derived CDR1 and CDR2 are MDHEN and SYDVKM. The V gene lost 3 bases and the J gene lost 7 bases, with 10 bases spanning the gap.

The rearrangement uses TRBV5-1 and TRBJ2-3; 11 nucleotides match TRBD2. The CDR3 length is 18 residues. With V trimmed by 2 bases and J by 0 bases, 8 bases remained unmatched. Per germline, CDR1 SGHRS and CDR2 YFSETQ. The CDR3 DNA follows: TGCGCCAGCAGCTTACGACTAGCGGGGCTCACTAGCACAGATACGCAGTATTTT. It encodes CASSLRLAGLTSTDTQYF.

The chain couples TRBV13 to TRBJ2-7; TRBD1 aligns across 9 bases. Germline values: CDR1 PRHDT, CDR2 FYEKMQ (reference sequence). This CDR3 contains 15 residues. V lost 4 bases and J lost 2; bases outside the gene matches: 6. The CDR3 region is CASSSPGQGTYEQYF. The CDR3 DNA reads TGTGCCAGCAGCTCGCCGGGACAGGGAACCTACGAGCAGTACTTC. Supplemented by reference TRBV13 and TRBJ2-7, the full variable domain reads AAGVIQSPRHLIKEKRETATLKCYPIPRHDTVYWYQQGPGQDPQFLISFYEKMQSDKGSIPDRFSAQQFSDYHSELNMSSLELGDSALYFCASSSPGQGTYEQYFGPGTRLTVT.

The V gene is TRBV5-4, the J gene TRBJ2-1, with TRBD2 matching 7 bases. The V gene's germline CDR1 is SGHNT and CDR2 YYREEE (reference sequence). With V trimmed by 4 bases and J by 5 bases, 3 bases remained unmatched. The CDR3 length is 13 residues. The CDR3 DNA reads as TGTGCCAGCAGCCCCGGGGGGAACAATGAGCAGTTCTTC. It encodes CASSPGGNNEQFF.

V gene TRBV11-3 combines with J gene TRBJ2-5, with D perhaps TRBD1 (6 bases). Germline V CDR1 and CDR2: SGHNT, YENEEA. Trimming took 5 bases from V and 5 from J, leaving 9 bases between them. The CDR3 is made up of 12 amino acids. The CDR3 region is CASSTGSETQYF. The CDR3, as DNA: TGTGCCAGCAGCACAGGGTCGGAGACCCAGTACTTC.

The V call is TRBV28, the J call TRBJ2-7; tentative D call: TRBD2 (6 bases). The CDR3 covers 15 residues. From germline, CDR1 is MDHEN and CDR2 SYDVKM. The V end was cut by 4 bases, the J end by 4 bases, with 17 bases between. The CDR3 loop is CASSSPTGTPYEQYF. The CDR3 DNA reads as TGTGCCAGCAGTTCCCCTACCGGGACTCCGTACGAGCAGTACTTC.

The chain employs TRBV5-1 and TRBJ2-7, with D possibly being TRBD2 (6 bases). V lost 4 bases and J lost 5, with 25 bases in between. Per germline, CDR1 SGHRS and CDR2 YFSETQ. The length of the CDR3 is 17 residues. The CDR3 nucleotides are TGCGCCAGCAGCCCCGCTGGGGGACTTCAGCCTGGCGACGAGCAGTACTTC. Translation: CASSPAGGLQPGDEQYF. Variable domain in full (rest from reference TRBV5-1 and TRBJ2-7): KAGVTQTPRYLIKTRGQQVTLSCSPISGHRSVSWYQQTPGQGLQFLFEYFSETQRNKGNFPGRFSGRQFSNSRSEMNVSTLELGDSALYLCASSPAGGLQPGDEQYFGPGTRLTVT.

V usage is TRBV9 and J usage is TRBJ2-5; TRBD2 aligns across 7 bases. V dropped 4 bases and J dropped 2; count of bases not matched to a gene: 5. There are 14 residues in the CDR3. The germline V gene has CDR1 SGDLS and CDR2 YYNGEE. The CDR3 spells CASSSRGEQETQYF. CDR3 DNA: TGTGCCAGCAGCTCTCGGGGGGAACAAGAGACCCAGTACTTC.

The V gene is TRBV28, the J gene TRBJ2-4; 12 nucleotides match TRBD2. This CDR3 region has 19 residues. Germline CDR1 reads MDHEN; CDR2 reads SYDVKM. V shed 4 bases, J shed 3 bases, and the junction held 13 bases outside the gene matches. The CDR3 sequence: CASSWATSGSAIGKNIQYF. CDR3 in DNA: TGTGCCAGCAGTTGGGCGACTAGCGGGAGCGCAATAGGCAAAAACATTCAGTACTTC.

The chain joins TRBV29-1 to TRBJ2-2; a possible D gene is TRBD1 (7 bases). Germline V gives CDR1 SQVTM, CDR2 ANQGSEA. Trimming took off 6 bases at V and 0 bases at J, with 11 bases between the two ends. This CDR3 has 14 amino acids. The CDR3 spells CSVEGATNTGELFF. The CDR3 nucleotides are TGCAGCGTGGAGGGGGCAACGAACACCGGGGAGCTGTTTTTT.

The CDR3 here is CASTGGGNEQFF. The DNA for the CDR3 is TGTGCCAGCACAGGCGGGGGCAATGAGCAGTTCTTC. The gene calls are TRBV27 and TRBJ2-1; 7 bases map to TRBD2. Looked up from germline, CDR1 is MNHEY and CDR2 is SMNVEV (reference sequence). This CDR3 has 12 amino acids. Trimming cost V 7 bases and J 6 bases; bases outside gene matches: 3.

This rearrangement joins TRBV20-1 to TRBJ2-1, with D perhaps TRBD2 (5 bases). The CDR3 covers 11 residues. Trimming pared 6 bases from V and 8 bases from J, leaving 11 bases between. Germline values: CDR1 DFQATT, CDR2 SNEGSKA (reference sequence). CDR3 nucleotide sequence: TGCAGTGCGGCGGAGCGGCATGAGCAGTTCTTC. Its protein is CSAAERHEQFF.

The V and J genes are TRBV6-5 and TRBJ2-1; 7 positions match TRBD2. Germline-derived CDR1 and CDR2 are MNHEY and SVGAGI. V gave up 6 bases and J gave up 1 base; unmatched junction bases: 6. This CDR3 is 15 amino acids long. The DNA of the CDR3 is TGTGCCAGCAGGCCTAGCGGACTGTCCTACAATGAGCAGTTCTTC. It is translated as CASRPSGLSYNEQFF.